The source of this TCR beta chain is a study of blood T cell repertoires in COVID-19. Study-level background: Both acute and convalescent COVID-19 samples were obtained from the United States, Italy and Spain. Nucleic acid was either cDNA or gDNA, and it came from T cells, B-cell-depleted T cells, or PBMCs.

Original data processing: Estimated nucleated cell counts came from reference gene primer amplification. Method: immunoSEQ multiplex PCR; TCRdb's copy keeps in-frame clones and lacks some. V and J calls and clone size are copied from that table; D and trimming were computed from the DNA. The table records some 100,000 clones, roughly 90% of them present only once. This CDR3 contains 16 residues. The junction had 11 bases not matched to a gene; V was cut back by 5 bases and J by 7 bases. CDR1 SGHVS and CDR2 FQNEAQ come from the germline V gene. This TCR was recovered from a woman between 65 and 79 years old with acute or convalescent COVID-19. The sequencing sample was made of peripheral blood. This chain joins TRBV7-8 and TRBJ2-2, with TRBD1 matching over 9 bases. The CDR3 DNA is TGTGCCAGCAGCGCCTCCGGGACAGGGAGAGGCGGGGAGCTGTTTTTT. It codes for CASSASGTGRGGELFF.